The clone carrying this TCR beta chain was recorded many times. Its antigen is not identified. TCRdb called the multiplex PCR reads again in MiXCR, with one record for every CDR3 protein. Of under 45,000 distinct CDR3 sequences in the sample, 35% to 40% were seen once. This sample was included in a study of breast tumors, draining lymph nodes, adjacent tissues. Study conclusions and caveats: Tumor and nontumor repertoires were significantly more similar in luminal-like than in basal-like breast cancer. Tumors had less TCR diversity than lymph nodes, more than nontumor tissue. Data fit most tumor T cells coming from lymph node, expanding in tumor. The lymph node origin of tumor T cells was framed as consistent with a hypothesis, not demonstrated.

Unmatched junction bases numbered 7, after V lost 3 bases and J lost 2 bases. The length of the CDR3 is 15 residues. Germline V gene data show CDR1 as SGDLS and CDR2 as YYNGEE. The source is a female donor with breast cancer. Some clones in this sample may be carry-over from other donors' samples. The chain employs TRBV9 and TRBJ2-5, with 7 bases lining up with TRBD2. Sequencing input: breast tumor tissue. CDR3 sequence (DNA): TGTGCCAGCAGCGCCGCCTCGGGGGGACAAGAGACCCAGTACTTC. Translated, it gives CASSAASGGQETQYF.